This T cell receptor (beta chain) was observed in a study of blood T cells in healthy people across ages. V lost 10 bases to trimming and J lost 5 bases; unmatched junction nucleotides: 9. This CDR3 contains 13 residues. Germline V gene sequence: CDR1 SEHNR, CDR2 FQNEAQ (reference sequence). A J-beta primer mix and a sample-barcoded 5' primer were used in a second PCR of about 7 to 12 cycles. A tag from a template-switch adaptor with 12 random nucleotides marked each cDNA molecule. Every individual sample yielded 2.5 million or more paired-end reads (each containing CDR3). TCRdb reanalysed the 5' RACE reads using MiXCR and keeps one entry per CDR3 protein. The repertoire includes about 510,000 distinct CDR3 sequences, about a quarter of them detected once, and approximately 3.3% sits in the top ten. The same data also contributed to another study, on T cells of mothers and their children.

The chain carries TRBV7-9 and TRBJ2-3; the match to TRBD1 covers 7 bases. The sequenced material came from blood. The TCR was taken from a boy aged 2 to 10 in good health. The CDR3 here is CATRGPPVDTQYF. The CDR3 nucleotides read TGTGCCACAAGGGGGCCCCCGGTAGATACGCAGTATTTT.